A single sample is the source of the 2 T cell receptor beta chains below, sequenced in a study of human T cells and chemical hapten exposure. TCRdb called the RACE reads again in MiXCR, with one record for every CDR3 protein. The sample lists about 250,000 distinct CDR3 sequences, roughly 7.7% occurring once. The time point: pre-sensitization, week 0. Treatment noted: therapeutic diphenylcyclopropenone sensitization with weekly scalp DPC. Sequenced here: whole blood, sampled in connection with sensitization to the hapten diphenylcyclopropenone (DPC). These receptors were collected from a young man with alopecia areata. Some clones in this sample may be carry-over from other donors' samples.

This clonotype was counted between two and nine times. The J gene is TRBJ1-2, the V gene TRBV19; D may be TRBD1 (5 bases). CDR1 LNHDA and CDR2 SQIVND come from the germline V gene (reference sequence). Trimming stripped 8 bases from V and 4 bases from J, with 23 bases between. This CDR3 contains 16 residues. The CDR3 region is CASQNRRDRRPYGYTF. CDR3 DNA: TGTGCCAGTCAAAACCGCCGGGACCGTCGACCCTATGGCTACACCTTC.

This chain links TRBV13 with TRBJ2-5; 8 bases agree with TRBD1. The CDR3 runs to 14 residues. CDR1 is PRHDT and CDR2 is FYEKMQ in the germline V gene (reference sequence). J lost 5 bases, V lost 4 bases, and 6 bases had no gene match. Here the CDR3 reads CASSSKTGEETQYF. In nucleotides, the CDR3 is TGTGCCAGCAGCTCCAAGACAGGGGAGGAGACCCAGTACTTC.